This note documents a single T cell receptor (beta chain) sequence. The repertoire was sequenced with immunoSEQ multiplex PCR; TCRdb's copy has only in-frame clones and lacks some. Found here are about 51,000 clones, about three quarters of them singletons; the top ten hold 2% to 3%. These data belong to a study of radiotherapy plus CTLA-4 blockade in lung cancer. CDR1 MGHDK and CDR2 SYGVNS come from the germline V gene. CDR3 length: 15 residues. The ends were cut back, 4 bases at V and 5 bases at J, with 15 bases in the middle. Focal radiation with ipilimumab CTLA-4 blockade was given to patients with chemo-refractory metastatic non-small-cell lung cancer.

Sequencing was performed on peripheral blood, taken from a patient treated with radiotherapy plus ipilimumab. The V gene is TRBV25-1, the J gene TRBJ2-1; D is possibly TRBD2 (6 bases). The TCR originated in a human donor with non-small cell lung cancer whose response to radiotherapy plus ipilimumab could not be evaluated. CDR3 sequence: CASSAEGLSDNEQFF. CDR3 DNA sequence: TGTGCCAGCAGTGCGGAGGGACTCAGCGACAATGAGCAGTTCTTC.